This TCR beta chain was identified during a study of response to subunit inactivated influenza vaccine. General study points: Researchers suggested that each seasonal influenza vaccination recruits few new T cells.

The V end lost 6 bases, the J end lost 1 base, and 6 bases lay between the germline ends. Germline V CDR1 and CDR2: KGHSH, LQKENI. The CDR3 sequence is 12 residues long. Each CDR3 protein gets one entry after TCRdb re-called the RT-PCR reads with MiXCR. The profile covers over 300,000 distinct CDR3 sequences, with just over 20% appearing a single time and 10% to 13% taken by the ten largest. This clonotype was found many times. Its antigen remains unidentified. The source material was PBMCs from blood, sampled around 22 months after vaccination. The TCR originated in a man aged 45 to 75 who received an inactivated influenza vaccine. This chain connects TRBV18 to TRBJ1-1; TRBD1 might be the D (5 bases). CDR3 in amino acids: CASSDRNTEAFF. For the CDR3, the DNA is TGTGCCAGCTCCGACAGGAACACTGAAGCTTTCTTT.